The clone carrying this T cell receptor beta chain occurred a few times. No antigen is known for it. The data originate from a study of cytomegalovirus exposure and HLA in healthy donors. The wider study: As an earlier analysis found, 150 million to 200 million T cells yielded 100 million to 130 million unique TCR beta sequences.

Study results and limitations: Researchers reported in a later analysis that a missense DCLRE1C variant was tied to TCR beta V- and J-gene trimming. In a later analysis, at a false discovery rate of 0.05, roughly 16,000 TCR beta sequences matched HLA alleles. In most subjects, TCR beta sequences reportedly gave accurate predictions of HLA-A and HLA-B alleles.

The CDR3 runs to 13 residues. V was trimmed by 0 bases and J by 6 bases, leaving 8 bases between them. CDR1 and CDR2 (germline): LNHNV, YYDKDF (reference sequence). Primers for the PCR totalled 60 Vbeta and 13 Jbeta. Generated by immunoSEQ multiplex PCR, the TCRdb table keeps only in-frame clones and is missing some. The sample has approximately 130,000 clones; roughly 85% are singletons. This chain uses TRBV15 with TRBJ1-2; no firm D call. Sequenced input: PBMCs. The receptor was isolated from a woman in her 30s in good health and CMV-seropositive. In nucleotides, the CDR3 is TGTGCCACCAGCAGAGATATCGCGGATGGCTACACCTTC. It is translated as CATSRDIADGYTF.